Presented here are 7 T cell receptor beta chains from one specimen sequenced in a study of metastatic and nonmetastatic thyroid tumors. TCRdb re-processed the PCR reads through MiXCR. The sample has about 64,000 clones, 15% to 20% seen once; the top ten hold roughly a tenth. Prior to thyroid surgery, none of the patients had received any treatment. The source material was blood. These receptors all come from a male donor with papillary thyroid cancer or a benign thyroid nodule (not recorded which). Some clones in this sample may be carry-over from other donors' samples.

The V call is TRBV5-4, the J call TRBJ2-4; no firm D call. Germline assignment: CDR1 SGHNT and CDR2 YYREEE (reference sequence). V was trimmed by 4 bases and J by 10 bases, leaving 24 bases between them. This CDR3 comprises 16 residues. The CDR3 loop is CASSLHGSPEPEIQYF. For the CDR3, the DNA is TGTGCCAGCAGCCTTCACGGCAGCCCGGAGCCTGAAATTCAGTACTTC.

As to this clone: Mismatch with germline at one junction end may stem from a read error. The rearrangement links TRBV12-3 or TRBV12-4 to TRBJ1-2, with TRBD1 matching over 7 bases. This CDR3 region has 13 residues. This CDR3 reads CSSNGGGDYGYTF. CDR3 bases: TGTTCCAGCAATGGAGGGGGCGACTATGGCTACACCTTC.

Note on this clone: A read error is possible here, since a much larger clone lies one base away. The sample contains more than one DNA sequence encoding this CDR3. V gene TRBV9 combines with J gene TRBJ1-3; D remains unclear. This CDR3 has 14 amino acids. Trimming took off 0 bases at V and 11 bases at J, with 15 bases between the two ends. Germline V lookup: CDR1 SGDLS, CDR2 YYNGEE. CDR3 sequence: CASSVGEGTAAIYF. The CDR3 nucleotides are TGTGCCAGCAGCGTAGGTGAGGGAACTGCTGCCATATATTTT.

This clone was detected many times. This chain uses TRBV20-1 with TRBJ1-1, with 12 bases that match TRBD1. CDR3 length equals 17 residues. The V gene's germline CDR1 is DFQATT and CDR2 SNEGSKA (reference sequence). J was trimmed by 2 bases and V by 5 bases; bases with no gene match: 12. CDR3 in DNA: TGCAGTGCTCCTACTCGTTGGGACAGGGGGCCTAACACTGAAGCTTTCTTT. Residues: CSAPTRWDRGPNTEAFF.

In regard to this clone: This may arise from a read error, as a much more abundant clone is one base away. The sample contains more than one DNA sequence encoding this CDR3. The chain joins TRBV25-1 to TRBJ2-4; D not certain. The V gene's germline CDR1 is MGHDK and CDR2 SYGVNS. V was cut by 3 bases and J by 5 bases, with 11 bases left in between. The CDR3 contains 14 residues. The CDR3 nucleotides read TGTGCCAGCAGTGAGCTGGATGGCCAAAACATTCAGTACTTC. Translated: CASSELDGQNIQYF. Filled out from reference TRBV25-1 and TRBJ2-4, the complete variable domain reads EADIYQTPRYLVIGTGKKITLECSQTMGHDKMYWYQQDPGMELHLIHYSYGVNSTEKGDLSSESTVSRIRTEHFPLTLESARPSHTSQYLCASSELDGQNIQYFGAGTRLSVL.

At least ten counts were recorded for this clone. The gene calls are TRBV2 and TRBJ2-5; D is uncertain. The CDR3 length is 10 residues. V was clipped by 5 bases and J by 2 bases, with 0 bases between them. Germline V gives CDR1 SNHLY, CDR2 FYNNEI. In nucleotides, the CDR3 is TGTGCCAGCAGTCAAGAGACCCAGTACTTC. It yields the protein CASSQETQYF.

Many counts were recorded for this clone. The rearrangement joins TRBV19 to TRBJ2-6, with a possible D match to TRBD2 (6 bases). The CDR3 spans 20 residues. Between the trimmed V and J ends, which lost 3 bases and 0 bases, there was a span of 21 bases. Germline values: CDR1 LNHDA, CDR2 SQIVND (reference sequence). The CDR3 region is CASSISGRGAVLSGANVLTF. The DNA of the CDR3 is TGTGCCAGTAGTATTTCTGGGCGCGGGGCAGTCCTCTCTGGGGCCAACGTCCTGACTTTC.